The source of this TCR beta chain is a study of blood T cell repertoires in COVID-19. Study summary: Two negative PCRs, clearance, or symptom resolution were required of recovered Cohort 3 donors. T cells, B-cell-depleted T cells, or PBMCs supplied cDNA or gDNA.

This clone was seen only a few times. The trim removed 4 bases at V and 4 bases at J, leaving 8 bases unmatched. Germline V gene sequence: CDR1 MDHEN, CDR2 SYDVKM. CDR3 length: 16 residues. Some clones are missing from TCRdb's copy, which holds only in-frame ones; the method was immunoSEQ multiplex PCR. The sample lists fewer than 250,000 clones; around 90% were seen once. All enrollees were roughly 18 to 89 years old and from about 24 US areas. Participant-reported clinical history was the basis for cohort assignment. The sample consisted of PBMCs or T cells enriched from blood (not recorded which). This TCR derives from a man younger than 45 in a cohort exposed to, infected with or recovered from COVID-19 (not recorded which). This chain uses TRBV28 with TRBJ1-5; 9 positions agree with TRBD1. In DNA, the CDR3 is TGTGCCAGCAGTTCCTGGACAGGGGCTGGAAATCAGCCCCAGCATTTT. As protein: CASSSWTGAGNQPQHF.